The clone carrying this T cell receptor (beta chain) was seen repeatedly, ten times or more. Its specificity is unknown. This sample is drawn from a study of identical twins. Whole-study findings and limits: Insertion counts were lower in abundant cord blood beta clonotypes, a trend that memory repertoires did not show.

Unique molecular identifiers were present on cDNA, and template switching added a universal primer site. One entry per CDR3 protein, called by TCRdb with MiXCR from the 5' RACE reads. The sample lists hundreds of thousands of distinct CDR3 sequences; roughly an eighth were seen once. This CDR3 contains 14 residues. The V segment lost 6 bases and the J segment 8 bases; nucleotides outside the gene matches: 6. The germline V gene has CDR1 WNHNN and CDR2 SYGVQD (reference sequence). Another study also made use of these data, one on yellow fever vaccine responses in identical twins. That study adds: Twins' vaccine T cell response reportedly gave the appearance of partial convergence and partial personalization.

The chain recombines TRBV10-1 with TRBJ1-6; TRBD1 matches at 8 bases. The sequencing input was PBMCs. The source is a woman aged 18-29 years in good health. CDR3 protein: CASSVDRVDSPLHF. The CDR3 nucleotides are TGCGCCAGCAGCGTGGACAGGGTCGATTCACCCCTCCACTTT.